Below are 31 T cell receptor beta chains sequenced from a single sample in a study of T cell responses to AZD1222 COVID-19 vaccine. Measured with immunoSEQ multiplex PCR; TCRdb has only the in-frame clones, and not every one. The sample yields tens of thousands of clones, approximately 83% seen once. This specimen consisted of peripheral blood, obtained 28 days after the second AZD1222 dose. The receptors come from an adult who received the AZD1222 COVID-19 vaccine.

As DNA, the CDR3 is TGTGCCAGTAGTAACCACAGGGGGCTTAGCAATCAGCCCCAGCATTTT. It codes for CASSNHRGLSNQPQHF. The chain carries TRBV19 and TRBJ1-5, with 9 bases lining up with TRBD1. Germline CDR1 LNHDA, CDR2 SQIVND (reference sequence). With V trimmed by 4 bases and J by 0 bases, 4 bases remained unmatched. This CDR3 has 16 amino acids.

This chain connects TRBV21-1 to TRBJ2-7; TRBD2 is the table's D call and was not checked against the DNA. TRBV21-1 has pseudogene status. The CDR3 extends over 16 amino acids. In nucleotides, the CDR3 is TGTGCCAGCAGCCAAAAAAGGGGACCTAGCGACTACGAGCAGTACGTC. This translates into CASSQKRGPSDYEQYV.

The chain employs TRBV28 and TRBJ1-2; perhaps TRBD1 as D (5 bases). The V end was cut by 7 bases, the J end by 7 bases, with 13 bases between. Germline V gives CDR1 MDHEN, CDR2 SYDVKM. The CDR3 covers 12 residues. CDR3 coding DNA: TGTGCCAGCATCATTTCTGGGGGTGGCTACACCTTC. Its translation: CASIISGGGYTF.

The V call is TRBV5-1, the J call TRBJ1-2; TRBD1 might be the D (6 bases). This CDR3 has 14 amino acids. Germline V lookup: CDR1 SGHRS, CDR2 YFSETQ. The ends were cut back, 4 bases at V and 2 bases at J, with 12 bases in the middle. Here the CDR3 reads CASSAGTRNYGYTF. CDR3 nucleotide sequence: TGCGCCAGCAGCGCCGGGACACGGAACTATGGCTACACCTTC. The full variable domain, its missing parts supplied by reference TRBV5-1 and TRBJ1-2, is KAGVTQTPRYLIKTRGQQVTLSCSPISGHRSVSWYQQTPGQGLQFLFEYFSETQRNKGNFPGRFSGRQFSNSRSEMNVSTLELGDSALYLCASSAGTRNYGYTFGSGTRLTVV.

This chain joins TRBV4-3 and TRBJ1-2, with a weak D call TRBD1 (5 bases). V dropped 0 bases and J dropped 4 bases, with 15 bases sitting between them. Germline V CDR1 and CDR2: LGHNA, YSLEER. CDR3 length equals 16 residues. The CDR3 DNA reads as TGCGCCAGCAGCCAAGAAAGGGGTCTGGGTCCCTATGGCTACACCTTC. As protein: CASSQERGLGPYGYTF.

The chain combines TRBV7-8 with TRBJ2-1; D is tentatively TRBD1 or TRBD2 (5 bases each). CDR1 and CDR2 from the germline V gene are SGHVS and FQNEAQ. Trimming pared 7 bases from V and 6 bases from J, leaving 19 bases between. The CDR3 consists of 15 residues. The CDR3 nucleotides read TGTGCCAGCACCTACACGGGGCCCCAAGGCAATGAGCAGTTCTTC. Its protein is CASTYTGPQGNEQFF.

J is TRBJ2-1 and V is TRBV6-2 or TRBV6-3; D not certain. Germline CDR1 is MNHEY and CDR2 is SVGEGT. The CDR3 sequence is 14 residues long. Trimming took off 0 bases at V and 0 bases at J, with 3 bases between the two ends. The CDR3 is CASSYSSSYNEQFF. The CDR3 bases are TGTGCCAGCAGTTACTCCTCCTCCTACAATGAGCAGTTCTTC.

The chain's CDR3 is CASSTGTSGDYGYTF. Written as DNA, the CDR3 is TGTGCCAGCAGCACCGGGACCTCGGGGGACTATGGCTACACCTTC. The chain carries TRBV9 and TRBJ1-2; tentative D call: TRBD1 (5 bases). CDR1 SGDLS and CDR2 YYNGEE come from the germline V gene. The CDR3 is 15 amino acids. V was clipped by 4 bases and J by 3 bases, with 16 bases between them.

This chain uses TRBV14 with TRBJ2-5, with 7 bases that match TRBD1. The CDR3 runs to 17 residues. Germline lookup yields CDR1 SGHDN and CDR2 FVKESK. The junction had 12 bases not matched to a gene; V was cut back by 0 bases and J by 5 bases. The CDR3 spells CASSQDERRGRWETQYF. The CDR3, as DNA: TGTGCCAGCAGCCAAGATGAACGTAGGGGGCGCTGGGAGACCCAGTACTTC.

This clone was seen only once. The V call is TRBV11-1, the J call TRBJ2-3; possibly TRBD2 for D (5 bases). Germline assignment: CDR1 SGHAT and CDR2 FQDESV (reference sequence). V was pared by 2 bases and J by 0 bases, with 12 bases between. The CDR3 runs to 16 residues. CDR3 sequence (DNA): TGTGCCAGCAGCTTACTGGTGGGAGCTAGCACAGATACGCAGTATTTT. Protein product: CASSLLVGASTDTQYF.

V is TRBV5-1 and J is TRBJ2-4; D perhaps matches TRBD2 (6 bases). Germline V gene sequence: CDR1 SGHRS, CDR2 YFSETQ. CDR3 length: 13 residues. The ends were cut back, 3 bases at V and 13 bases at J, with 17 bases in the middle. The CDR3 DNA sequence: TGCGCCAGCAGCTCCACCGCCGGGACTTCCCAGTACTTC. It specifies CASSSTAGTSQYF.

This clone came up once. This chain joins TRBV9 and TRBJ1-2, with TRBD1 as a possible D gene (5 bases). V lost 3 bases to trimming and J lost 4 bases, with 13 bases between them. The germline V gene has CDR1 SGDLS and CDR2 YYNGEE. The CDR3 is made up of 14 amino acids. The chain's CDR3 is CASSEGNSLYGYTF. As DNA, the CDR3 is TGTGCCAGCAGCGAGGGGAACAGTCTCTATGGCTACACCTTC.

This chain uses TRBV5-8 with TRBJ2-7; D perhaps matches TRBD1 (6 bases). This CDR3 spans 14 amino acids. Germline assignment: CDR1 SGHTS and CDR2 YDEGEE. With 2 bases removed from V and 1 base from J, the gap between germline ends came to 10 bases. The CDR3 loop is CASSFLGQSYEQYV. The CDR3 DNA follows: TGTGCCAGCAGCTTTTTAGGACAGTCCTACGAGCAGTACGTC.

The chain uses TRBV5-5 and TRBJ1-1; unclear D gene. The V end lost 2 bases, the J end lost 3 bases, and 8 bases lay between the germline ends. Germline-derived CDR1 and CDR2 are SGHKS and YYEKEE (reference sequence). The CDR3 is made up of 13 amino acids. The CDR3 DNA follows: TGTGCCAGCAGCTTCGACCTGTACACTGAAGCTTTCTTT. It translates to CASSFDLYTEAFF.

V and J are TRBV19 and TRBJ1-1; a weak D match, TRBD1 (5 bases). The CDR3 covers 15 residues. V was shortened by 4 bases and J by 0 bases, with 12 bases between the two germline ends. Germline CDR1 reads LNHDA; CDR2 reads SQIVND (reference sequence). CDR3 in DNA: TGTGCCAGTAGTACTGGAGGGGCCCTGAACACTGAAGCTTTCTTT. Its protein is CASSTGGALNTEAFF.

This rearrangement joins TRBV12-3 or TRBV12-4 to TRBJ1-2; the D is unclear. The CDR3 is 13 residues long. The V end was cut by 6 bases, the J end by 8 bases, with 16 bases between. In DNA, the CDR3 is TGTGCCAGCAGGATAGATCAGTCGGGAGGCTACACCTTC. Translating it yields CASRIDQSGGYTF.

The CDR3 sequence is CASSPPGARHYGYTF. The DNA for the CDR3 is TGTGCCAGCAGTCCCCCGGGAGCCAGGCACTATGGCTACACCTTC. The chain links TRBV28 to TRBJ1-2; the D is unclear. Trimming pared 5 bases from V and 3 bases from J, leaving 16 bases between. Germline-derived CDR1 and CDR2 are MDHEN and SYDVKM. The length of the CDR3 is 15 residues.

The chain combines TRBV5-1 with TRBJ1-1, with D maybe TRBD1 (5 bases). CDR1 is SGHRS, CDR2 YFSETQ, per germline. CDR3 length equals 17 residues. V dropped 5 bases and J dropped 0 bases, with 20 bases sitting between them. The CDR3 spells CASRGDSGGRMNTEAFF. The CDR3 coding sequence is TGCGCCAGCAGGGGGGACTCCGGCGGGAGAATGAACACTGAAGCTTTCTTT. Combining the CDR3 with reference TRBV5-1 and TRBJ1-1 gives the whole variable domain KAGVTQTPRYLIKTRGQQVTLSCSPISGHRSVSWYQQTPGQGLQFLFEYFSETQRNKGNFPGRFSGRQFSNSRSEMNVSTLELGDSALYLCASRGDSGGRMNTEAFFGQGTRLTVV.

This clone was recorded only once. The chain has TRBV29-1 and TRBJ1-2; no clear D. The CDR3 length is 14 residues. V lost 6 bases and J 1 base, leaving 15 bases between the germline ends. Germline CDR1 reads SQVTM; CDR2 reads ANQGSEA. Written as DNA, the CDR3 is TGCAGCGTGGACCACGTCAGCCTTAACTATGGCTACACCTTC. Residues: CSVDHVSLNYGYTF.

CDR3 loop: CASKMLGQGPVSDTQYF. The CDR3 DNA follows: TGTGCCAGTAAAATGCTCGGACAGGGTCCTGTCTCAGATACGCAGTATTTT. The V call is TRBV19, the J call TRBJ2-3; 8 bases align to TRBD1. Per germline, CDR1 LNHDA and CDR2 SQIVND (reference sequence). Trimming removed 7 bases from V and 4 bases from J; junction bases left unmatched: 16. This CDR3 has 17 amino acids.

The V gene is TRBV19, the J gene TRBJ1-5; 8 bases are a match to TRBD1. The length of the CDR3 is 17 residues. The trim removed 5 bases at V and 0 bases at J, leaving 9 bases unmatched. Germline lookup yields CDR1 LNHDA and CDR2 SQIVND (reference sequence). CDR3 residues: CASSPIDRGYSNQPQHF. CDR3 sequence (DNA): TGTGCCAGTAGTCCCATTGACAGGGGCTATAGCAATCAGCCCCAGCATTTT.

This chain's CDR3 is CASSILDRVKNTEAFF. In DNA form, the CDR3 reads TGTGCCAGCAGCATCCTCGACAGGGTTAAGAACACTGAAGCTTTCTTT. This rearrangement joins TRBV5-8 to TRBJ1-1, with 7 bases matching TRBD1. This CDR3 contains 16 residues. Germline loops: CDR1 SGHTS, CDR2 YDEGEE. After removal of 4 bases from V and 1 base from J, the junction contained 10 bases not matched to a gene.

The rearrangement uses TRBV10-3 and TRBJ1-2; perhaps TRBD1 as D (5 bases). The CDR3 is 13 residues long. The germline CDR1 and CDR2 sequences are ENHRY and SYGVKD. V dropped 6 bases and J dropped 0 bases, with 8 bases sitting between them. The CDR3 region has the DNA TGTGCCATCAGGGGGACGGCTAACTATGGCTACACCTTC. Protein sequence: CAIRGTANYGYTF.

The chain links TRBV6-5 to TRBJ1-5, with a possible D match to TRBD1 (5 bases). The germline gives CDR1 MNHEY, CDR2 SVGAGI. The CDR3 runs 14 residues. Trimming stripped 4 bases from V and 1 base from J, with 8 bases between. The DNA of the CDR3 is TGTGCCAGCAGTTGGAGACAGAGCAATCAGCCCCAGCATTTT. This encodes CASSWRQSNQPQHF.

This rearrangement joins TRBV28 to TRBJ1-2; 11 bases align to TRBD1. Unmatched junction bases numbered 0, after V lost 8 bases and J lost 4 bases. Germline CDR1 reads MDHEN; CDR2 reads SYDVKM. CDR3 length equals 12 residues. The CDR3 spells CASGQGAYGYTF. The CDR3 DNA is TGTGCCAGCGGACAGGGGGCCTATGGCTACACCTTC.

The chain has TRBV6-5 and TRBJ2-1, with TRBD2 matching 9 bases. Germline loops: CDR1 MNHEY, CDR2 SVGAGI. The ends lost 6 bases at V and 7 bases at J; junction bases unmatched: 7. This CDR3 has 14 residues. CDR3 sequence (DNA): TGTGCCAGCAGCCGCGGGGGGGCGATGAATGAGCAGTTCTTC. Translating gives CASSRGGAMNEQFF.

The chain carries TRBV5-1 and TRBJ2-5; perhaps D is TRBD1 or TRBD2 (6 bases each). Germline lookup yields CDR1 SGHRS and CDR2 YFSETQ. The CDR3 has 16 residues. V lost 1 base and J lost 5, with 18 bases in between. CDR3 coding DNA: TGCGCCAGCAGCTTGTTTTCTGGGGGGCGCGGGGAGACCCAGTACTTC. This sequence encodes CASSLFSGGRGETQYF.

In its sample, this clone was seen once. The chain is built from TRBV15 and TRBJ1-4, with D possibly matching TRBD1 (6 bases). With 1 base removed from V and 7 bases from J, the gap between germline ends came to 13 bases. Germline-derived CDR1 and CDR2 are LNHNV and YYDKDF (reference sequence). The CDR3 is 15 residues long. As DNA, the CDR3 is TGTGCCACCAGCAGAGGCAGCAGGGGACCTGAAAAACTGTTTTTT. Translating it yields CATSRGSRGPEKLFF.

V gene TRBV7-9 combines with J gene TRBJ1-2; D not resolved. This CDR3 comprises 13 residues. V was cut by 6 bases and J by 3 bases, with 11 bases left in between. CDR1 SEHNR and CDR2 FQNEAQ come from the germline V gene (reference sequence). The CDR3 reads CASSSYEYYGYTF. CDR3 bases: TGTGCCAGCAGTTCTTACGAGTACTATGGCTACACCTTC.

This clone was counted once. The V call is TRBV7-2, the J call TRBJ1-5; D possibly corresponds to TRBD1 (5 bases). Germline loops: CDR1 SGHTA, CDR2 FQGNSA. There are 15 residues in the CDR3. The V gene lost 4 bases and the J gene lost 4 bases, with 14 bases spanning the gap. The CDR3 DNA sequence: TGTGCCAGCAGCTCACAATCGGGACTGAATCAGCCCCAGCATTTT. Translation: CASSSQSGLNQPQHF.

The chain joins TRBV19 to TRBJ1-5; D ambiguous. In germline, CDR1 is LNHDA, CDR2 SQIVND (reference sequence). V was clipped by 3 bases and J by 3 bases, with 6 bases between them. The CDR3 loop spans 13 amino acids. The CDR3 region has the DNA TGTGCCAGTAGTATCGGAGACAATCAGCCCCAGCATTTT. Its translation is CASSIGDNQPQHF.